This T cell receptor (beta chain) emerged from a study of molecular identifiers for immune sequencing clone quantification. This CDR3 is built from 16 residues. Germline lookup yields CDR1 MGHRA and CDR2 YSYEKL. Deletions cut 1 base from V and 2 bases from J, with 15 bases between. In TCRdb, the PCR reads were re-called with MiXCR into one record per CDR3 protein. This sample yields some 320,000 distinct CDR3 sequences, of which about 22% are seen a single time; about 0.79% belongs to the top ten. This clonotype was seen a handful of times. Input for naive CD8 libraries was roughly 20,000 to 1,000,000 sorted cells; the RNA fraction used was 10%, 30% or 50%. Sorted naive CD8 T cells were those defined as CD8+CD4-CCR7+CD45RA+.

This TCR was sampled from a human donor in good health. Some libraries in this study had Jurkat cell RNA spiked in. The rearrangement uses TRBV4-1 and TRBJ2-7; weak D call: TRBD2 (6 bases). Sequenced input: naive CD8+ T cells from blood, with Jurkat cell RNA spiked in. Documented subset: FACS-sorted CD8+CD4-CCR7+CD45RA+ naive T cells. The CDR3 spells CASSQVPTTGAYEQYF. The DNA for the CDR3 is TGCGCCAGCAGCCAAGTCCCAACCACGGGGGCCTACGAGCAGTACTTC.